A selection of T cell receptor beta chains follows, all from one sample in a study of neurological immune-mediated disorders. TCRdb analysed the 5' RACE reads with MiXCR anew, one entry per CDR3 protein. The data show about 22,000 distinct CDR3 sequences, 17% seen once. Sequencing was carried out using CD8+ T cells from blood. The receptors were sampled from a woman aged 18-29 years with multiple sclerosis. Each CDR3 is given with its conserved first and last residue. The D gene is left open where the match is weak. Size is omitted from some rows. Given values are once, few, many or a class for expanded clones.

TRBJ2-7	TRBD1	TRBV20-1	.	CSAIRDRGYEQYF	TGCAGTGCTATCCGGGACAGGGGCTACGAGCAGTACTTC
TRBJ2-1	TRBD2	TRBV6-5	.	CASSRGLAGLYNEQFF	TGTGCCAGCAGTAGGGGACTAGCGGGACTCTACAATGAGCAGTTCTTC
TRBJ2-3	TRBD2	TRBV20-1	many	CSARDLLAGDPDTQYF	TGCAGTGCTAGAGATCTACTAGCGGGAGACCCAGATACGCAGTATTTT
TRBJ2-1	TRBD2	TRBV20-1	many	CSARDIAGAVLDEQFF	TGCAGTGCTAGAGACATAGCGGGAGCGGTCCTGGATGAGCAGTTCTTC
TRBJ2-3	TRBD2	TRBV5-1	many	CASSYAGGSTDTQYF	TGCGCCAGCAGTTACGCCGGGGGGAGCACAGATACGCAGTATTTT
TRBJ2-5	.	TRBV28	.	CASSPRQEETQYF	TGTGCCAGCAGTCCACGACAAGAAGAGACCCAGTACTTC
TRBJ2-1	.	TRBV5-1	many	CASSVNNEQFF	TGCGCCAGCAGCGTAAACAATGAGCAGTTCTTC
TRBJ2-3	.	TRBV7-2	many	CASSSEGTSPTPNTQYF	TGTGCCAGCAGCTCGGAAGGTACTAGCCCCACACCGAATACGCAGTATTTT
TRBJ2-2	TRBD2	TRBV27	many	CASSWTSGRALFF	TGTGCCAGCAGTTGGACTAGCGGGAGGGCCCTGTTTTTT
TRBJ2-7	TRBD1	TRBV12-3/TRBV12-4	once	CASGDFPGQTYF	TGTGCCAGCGGAGACTTTCCGGGACAGACGTACTTC
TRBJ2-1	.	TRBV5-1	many	CASSLDGVSSYNEQFF	TGCGCCAGCAGCTTGGACGGCGTGAGCTCCTACAATGAGCAGTTCTTC
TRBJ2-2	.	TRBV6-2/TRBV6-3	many	CASSFGTGELFF	TGTGCCAGCAGTTTCGGTACCGGGGAGCTGTTTTTT
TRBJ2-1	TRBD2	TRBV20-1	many	CSARGSLAGVSDEQFF	TGCAGTGCTAGAGGGAGTCTAGCGGGAGTTTCGGATGAGCAGTTCTTC
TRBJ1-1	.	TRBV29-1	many	CSGGAAVENTEAFF	TGCAGCGGCGGGGCGGCCGTTGAGAACACTGAAGCTTTCTTT
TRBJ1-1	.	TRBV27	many	CASSLTPKILPEAFF	TGTGCCAGCAGTTTAACCCCCAAGATACTTCCTGAAGCTTTCTTT
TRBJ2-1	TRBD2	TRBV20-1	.	CSASTTLAGSPNNEQFF	TGCAGTGCTAGCACCACTTTAGCGGGATCACCTAACAATGAGCAGTTCTTC
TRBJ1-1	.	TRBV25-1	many	CASREANTEAFF	TGTGCCAGCAGGGAAGCGAACACTGAAGCTTTCTTT
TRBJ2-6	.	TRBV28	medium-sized	CASSLGRGSGANVLTF	TGTGCCAGCAGTTTAGGCCGAGGCTCTGGGGCCAACGTCCTGACTTTC
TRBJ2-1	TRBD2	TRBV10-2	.	CASSRTSGMSSYNEQFF	TGCGCCAGCAGCCGGACTAGCGGGATGAGCTCCTACAATGAGCAGTTCTTC
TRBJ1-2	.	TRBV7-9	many	CASSFDVNGYTF	TGTGCCAGCAGCTTCGACGTGAATGGCTACACCTTC
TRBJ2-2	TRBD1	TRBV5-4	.	CASSLGDRGDGELFF	TGTGCCAGCAGCTTGGGGGACAGGGGGGACGGGGAGCTGTTTTTT
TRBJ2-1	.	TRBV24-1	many	CATSFATKNEQFF	TGTGCCACCAGTTTTGCTACGAAGAATGAGCAGTTCTTC
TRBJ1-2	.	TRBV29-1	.	CSVELGVYGYTF	TGCAGCGTTGAACTGGGGGTTTATGGCTACACCTTC
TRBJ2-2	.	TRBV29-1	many	CSVLAGELFF	TGCAGCGTTCTGGCCGGGGAGCTGTTTTTT
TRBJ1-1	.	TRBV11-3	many	CASSFLIGGVTEAFF	TGTGCCAGCAGCTTCCTAATAGGTGGGGTCACTGAAGCTTTCTTT
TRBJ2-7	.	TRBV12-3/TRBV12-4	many	CASGNYEQYF	TGTGCCAGCGGGAATTACGAGCAGTACTTC